Following are 23 T cell receptor beta chains from one sample sequenced in a study of blood T cell repertoires in COVID-19. Profiled with immunoSEQ multiplex PCR; TCRdb holds only in-frame clones, not every one. The sample holds about 300,000 clones, approximately 88% seen once. The sequencing sample was made of peripheral blood. The source is a human donor with COVID-19, enrolled during active disease. The donor label of this sample is uncertain.

This rearrangement joins TRBV7-3 to TRBJ2-7; D may be TRBD2 (7 bases). Germline V gives CDR1 SGHTA, CDR2 FQGTGA. CDR3 length: 14 amino acids. V lost 4 bases and J 6 bases, leaving 16 bases between the germline ends. The CDR3 reads CASSSRGAGTEQYF. CDR3 bases: TGTGCCAGCAGCTCCCGGGGGGCGGGTACCGAGCAGTACTTC.

This chain uses TRBV25-1 with TRBJ1-2; possible D gene TRBD1, 6 bases. V lost 6 bases and J 3 bases, leaving 14 bases between the germline ends. This CDR3 has 14 residues. Germline V CDR1 and CDR2: MGHDK, SYGVNS. In DNA form, the CDR3 reads TGTGCCAGCAGACGAGCACAGGGAGACTATGGCTACACCTTC. It codes for CASRRAQGDYGYTF.

The sample holds one count of this clone. The rearrangement joins TRBV28 to TRBJ2-7; no reliable D call. The CDR3 extends over 12 amino acids. Germline CDR1 is MDHEN and CDR2 is SYDVKM. Trimming left V 1 base short and J 5 bases short, with 6 bases between. The CDR3 is CASSLSPDEQYF. The CDR3 DNA reads as TGTGCCAGCAGTTTATCCCCCGACGAGCAGTACTTC. The variable domain in full, completed from reference TRBV28 and TRBJ2-7, reads DVKVTQSSRYLVKRTGEKVFLECVQDMDHENMFWYRQDPGLGLRLIYFSYDVKMKEKGDIPEGYSVSREKKERFSLILESASTNQTSMYLCASSLSPDEQYFGPGTRLTVT.

The chain is built from TRBV12-5 and TRBJ1-4; D not certain. From germline, CDR1 is LGHNT and CDR2 FRNRAP. The CDR3 has 13 residues. Trimming removed 2 bases from V and 7 bases from J, with 8 bases in between. CDR3 residues: CASGLYGSEKLFF. The CDR3 bases are TGTGCTAGTGGTTTGTACGGGTCTGAAAAACTGTTTTTT.

This rearrangement joins TRBV5-1 to TRBJ1-4; TRBD1 might be the D (5 bases). CDR3 length equals 15 residues. From germline, CDR1 is SGHRS and CDR2 YFSETQ. The V end was cut by 1 base, the J end by 5 bases, with 12 bases between. Here the CDR3 reads CASSLTGGFNEKLFF. CDR3 nucleotide sequence: TGCGCCAGCAGCTTGACTGGGGGGTTCAATGAAAAACTGTTTTTT.

The V and J genes are TRBV7-3 and TRBJ1-2; maybe TRBD1 (6 bases). This CDR3 comprises 13 residues. Trimming pared 6 bases from V and 4 bases from J, leaving 12 bases between. Germline V CDR1 and CDR2: SGHTA, FQGTGA. The DNA for the CDR3 is TGTGCCAGCAGTCCCGACAGGTTCTATGGCTACACCTTC. Its translation is CASSPDRFYGYTF. Full variable domain (missing parts from reference TRBV7-3 and TRBJ1-2): GAGVSQTPSNKVTEKGKYVELRCDPISGHTALYWYRQSLGQGPEFLIYFQGTGAADDSGLPNDRFFAVRPEGSVSTLKIQRTERGDSAVYLCASSPDRFYGYTFGSGTRLTVV.

The chain combines TRBV28 with TRBJ2-1; 8 bases line up with TRBD2. The germline V gene has CDR1 MDHEN and CDR2 SYDVKM. Trimming cost V 1 base and J 4 bases; bases outside gene matches: 3. The CDR3 loop spans 15 amino acids. CDR3: CASSLLGTRYNEQFF. CDR3 coding DNA: TGTGCCAGCAGTTTATTGGGGACTAGATACAATGAGCAGTTCTTC.

The CDR3 DNA reads as TGTGCCAGCAGTCGAGGTCCGGACACCGGGGAGCTGTTTTTT. It specifies CASSRGPDTGELFF. The V and J genes are TRBV6-6 and TRBJ2-2, with D hard to call. The CDR3 length is 14 residues. The V end was cut by 5 bases, the J end by 3 bases, with 10 bases between. Germline loops: CDR1 MNHNY, CDR2 SVGAGI (reference sequence).

This clone was detected once. The V and J genes are TRBV28 and TRBJ2-7, with a tentative D call TRBD2 (6 bases). The CDR3 is 14 amino acids. The V end lost 5 bases, the J end lost 7 bases, and 18 bases lay between the germline ends. Germline V gives CDR1 MDHEN, CDR2 SYDVKM. CDR3 protein: CASSPGRDRREQYF. CDR3 nucleotides: TGTGCCAGCAGTCCAGGGCGGGATAGAAGGGAGCAGTACTTC. Variable domain in full (rest from reference TRBV28 and TRBJ2-7): DVKVTQSSRYLVKRTGEKVFLECVQDMDHENMFWYRQDPGLGLRLIYFSYDVKMKEKGDIPEGYSVSREKKERFSLILESASTNQTSMYLCASSPGRDRREQYFGPGTRLTVT.

A few counts support this clone. The same CDR3 also results from other DNA sequences found in this sample. This sequence joins TRBV7-9 and TRBJ2-7; 12 bases are a match to TRBD2. There are 14 residues in the CDR3. V shed 5 bases, J shed 3 bases, and the junction held 2 bases outside the gene matches. Germline-derived CDR1 and CDR2 are SEHNR and FQNEAQ (reference sequence). Here the CDR3 DNA reads TGTGCCAGCAGCCGGACTAGCGGGGACTACGAGCAGTACTTC. It translates to CASSRTSGDYEQYF.

This clone was seen a single time. The genes are TRBV2 and TRBJ2-5; 8 bases agree with TRBD2. Losses at the gene ends were 7 bases for V and 4 bases for J; bases not matched to a gene: 11. This CDR3 has 15 residues. The germline V gene has CDR1 SNHLY and CDR2 FYNNEI. CDR3 nucleotides: TGTGCCAGCACCCTGGGTAGCGGGAATCCAGAGACCCAGTACTTC. This gives the protein CASTLGSGNPETQYF.

The J gene is TRBJ1-5, the V gene TRBV28; D call uncertain. The germline gives CDR1 MDHEN, CDR2 SYDVKM. V lost 4 bases to trimming and J lost 3 bases, with 7 bases between them. The CDR3 length is 13 residues. The CDR3 reads CASSWANNQPQHF. Written as DNA, the CDR3 is TGTGCCAGCAGTTGGGCTAACAATCAGCCCCAGCATTTT. Combining the CDR3 with reference TRBV28 and TRBJ1-5 gives the whole variable domain DVKVTQSSRYLVKRTGEKVFLECVQDMDHENMFWYRQDPGLGLRLIYFSYDVKMKEKGDIPEGYSVSREKKERFSLILESASTNQTSMYLCASSWANNQPQHFGDGTRLSIL.

This chain joins TRBV6-5 and TRBJ1-5, with a possible D match to TRBD1 (6 bases). Germline-derived CDR1 and CDR2 are MNHEY and SVGAGI. This CDR3 has 14 amino acids. The V end lost 4 bases, the J end lost 5 bases, and 12 bases lay between the germline ends. CDR3 nucleotides: TGTGCCAGCAGTTCTCGGAGGACAGATCAGCCCCAGCATTTT. Encoded protein: CASSSRRTDQPQHF.

The chain employs TRBV2 and TRBJ2-3; 7 bases line up with TRBD2. J was trimmed by 2 bases and V by 7 bases; bases with no gene match: 6. The CDR3 is made up of 14 amino acids. Germline values: CDR1 SNHLY, CDR2 FYNNEI. CDR3: CASKLSGATDTQYF. For the CDR3, the DNA is TGTGCCAGCAAGTTGAGCGGGGCCACAGATACGCAGTATTTT.

The chain uses TRBV6-4 and TRBJ2-1, with D perhaps matching TRBD2 (5 bases). The germline V gene has CDR1 MRHNA and CDR2 SNTAGT. V dropped 6 bases and J dropped 6 bases, with 18 bases sitting between them. This CDR3 spans 15 amino acids. The CDR3 loop reads CASSSVNRGGNEQFF. DNA for the CDR3: TGTGCCAGCAGCTCCGTAAATCGGGGTGGCAATGAGCAGTTCTTC.

In DNA, the CDR3 is TGTGCCAGCAGCTTAGCGAGCGGGGCCCAAGAGACCCAGTACTTC. Translation: CASSLASGAQETQYF. The chain carries TRBV7-2 and TRBJ2-5; 7 bases map to TRBD2. Losses at the gene ends were 0 bases for V and 1 base for J; bases not matched to a gene: 2. The CDR3 runs to 15 residues. The germline CDR1 and CDR2 sequences are SGHTA and FQGNSA.

The chain combines TRBV12-5 with TRBJ2-7; TRBD1 agrees at 7 bases. Losses at the gene ends were 1 base for V and 7 bases for J; bases not matched to a gene: 4. The CDR3 consists of 13 residues. Per the germline V gene, CDR1 is LGHNT and CDR2 is FRNRAP. CDR3 sequence reads: CASGLGNRGEQYF. The CDR3 DNA follows: TGTGCTAGTGGTTTGGGGAACAGGGGAGAGCAGTACTTC. Combining the CDR3 with reference TRBV12-5 and TRBJ2-7 gives the whole variable domain DARVTQTPRHKVTEMGQEVTMRCQPILGHNTVFWYRQTMMQGLELLAYFRNRAPLDDSGMPKDRFSAEMPDATLATLKIQPSEPRDSAVYFCASGLGNRGEQYFGPGTRLTVT.

The rearrangement uses TRBV19 and TRBJ1-1; D is undetermined. Trimming left V 2 bases short and J 2 bases short, with 6 bases between. The CDR3 length is 13 residues. Germline CDR1 reads LNHDA; CDR2 reads SQIVND (reference sequence). This CDR3 reads CASSIPPNTEAFF. The CDR3 DNA follows: TGTGCCAGTAGTATACCTCCTAACACTGAAGCTTTCTTT.

The chain combines TRBV7-2 with TRBJ2-3, with 11 bases matching TRBD1. The V gene end was trimmed by 5 bases and the J gene end by 4 bases; junction bases not matched to a gene: 5. The CDR3 consists of 15 residues. Germline V gene data show CDR1 as SGHTA and CDR2 as FQGNSA. The CDR3 region is CASSGRDRGADTQYF. CDR3 in DNA: TGTGCCAGCAGCGGCCGGGACAGGGGGGCAGATACGCAGTATTTT.

The genes are TRBV6-2 or TRBV6-3 and TRBJ2-1; 7 bases fit TRBD1. Germline V gene lookup returns CDR1 MNHEY and CDR2 SVGEGT. The CDR3 is 14 amino acids. Trimming took 4 bases from V and 4 from J; bases not matched to a gene: 4. The CDR3 reads CASSSLQGYNEQFF. The CDR3 DNA sequence: TGTGCCAGCAGTTCCTTACAGGGGTACAATGAGCAGTTCTTC.

About this clone: Relative to the germline gene, one junction end is altered; a read error may explain this. V gene TRBV20-1 combines with J gene TRBJ1-1; D uncertain. The CDR3 extends over 11 amino acids. Germline assignment: CDR1 DFQATT and CDR2 SNEGSKA (reference sequence). CDR3 in DNA: TGCAGTGCTCCACCTTTAACTGAGGCTTTCTTT. Protein: CSAPPLTEAFF.

In its sample, this clone was seen a few times. This chain connects TRBV19 to TRBJ1-1; TRBD1 might be the D (6 bases). The CDR3 spans 13 residues. CDR1 LNHDA and CDR2 SQIVND come from the germline V gene (reference sequence). V gave up 5 bases and J gave up 5 bases, with 12 bases separating them. CDR3: CASSVDRSTEAFF. CDR3 nucleotide sequence: TGTGCCAGTAGTGTCGACAGGTCGACTGAAGCTTTCTTT. Full variable domain (missing parts from reference TRBV19 and TRBJ1-1): DGGITQSPKYLFRKEGQNVTLSCEQNLNHDAMYWYRQDPGQGLRLIYYSQIVNDFQKGDIAEGYSVSREKKESFPLTVTSAQKNPTAFYLCASSVDRSTEAFFGQGTRLTVV.

This chain joins TRBV6-5 and TRBJ2-7; 11 bases match TRBD2. The ends lost 7 bases at V and 3 bases at J; junction bases unmatched: 5. The CDR3 consists of 14 residues. The germline gives CDR1 MNHEY, CDR2 SVGAGI. The CDR3 bases are TGTGCCAGCAATCCCGGGACTAGCGGCTACGAGCAGTACTTC. The encoded protein is CASNPGTSGYEQYF.